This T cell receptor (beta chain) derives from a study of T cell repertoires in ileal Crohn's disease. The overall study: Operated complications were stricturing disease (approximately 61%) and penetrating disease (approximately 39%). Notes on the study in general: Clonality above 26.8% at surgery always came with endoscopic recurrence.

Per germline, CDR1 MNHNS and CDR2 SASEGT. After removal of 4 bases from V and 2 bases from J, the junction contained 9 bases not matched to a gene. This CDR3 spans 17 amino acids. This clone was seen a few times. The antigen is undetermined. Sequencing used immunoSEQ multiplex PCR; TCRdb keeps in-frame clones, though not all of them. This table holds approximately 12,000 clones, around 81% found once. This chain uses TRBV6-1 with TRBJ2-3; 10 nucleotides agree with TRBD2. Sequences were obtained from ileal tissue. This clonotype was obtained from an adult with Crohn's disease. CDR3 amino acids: CASSVGSGLANTDTQYF. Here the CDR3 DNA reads TGTGCCAGCAGTGTAGGGTCGGGACTAGCGAACACAGATACGCAGTATTTT.